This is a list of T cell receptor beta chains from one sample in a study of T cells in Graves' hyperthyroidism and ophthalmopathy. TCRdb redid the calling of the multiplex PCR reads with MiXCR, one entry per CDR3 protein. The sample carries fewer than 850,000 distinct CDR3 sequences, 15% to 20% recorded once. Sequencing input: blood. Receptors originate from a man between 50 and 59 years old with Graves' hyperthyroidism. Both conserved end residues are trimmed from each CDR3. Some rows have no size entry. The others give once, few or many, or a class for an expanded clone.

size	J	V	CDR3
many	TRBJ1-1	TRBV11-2	ASSRNRGILTEAF
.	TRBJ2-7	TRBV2	ASTRSPGQGTWEQY
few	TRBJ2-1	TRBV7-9	ASSLDLGSSYNEQF
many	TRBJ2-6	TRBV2	ASSPGLTSGANVLT
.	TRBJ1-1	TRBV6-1	ASSEYKNTEAF
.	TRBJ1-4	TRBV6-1	ASSRQGGTEKLF
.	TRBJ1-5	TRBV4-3	ASSQDYGGQGQPQH
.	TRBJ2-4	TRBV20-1	SARPWTSGRPGNIQY
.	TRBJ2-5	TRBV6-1	ASSYYGTQETQY
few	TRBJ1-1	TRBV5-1	ASSLYSGRTEAF
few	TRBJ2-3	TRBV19	ASSSRLAGEADTQY
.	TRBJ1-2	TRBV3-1	ASSHFRDRGWNGYT
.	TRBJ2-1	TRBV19	ASSTHSGRGGGGQF
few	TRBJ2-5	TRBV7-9	ASSDRTSGTQETQY
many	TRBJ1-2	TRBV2	ASSEGTDYGYT
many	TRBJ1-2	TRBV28	ASSLPRDRPDSGYT
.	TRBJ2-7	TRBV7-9	ASSPTGTSGRYEQY
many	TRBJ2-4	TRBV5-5	ASTLKRTVSVHIQY